This T cell receptor beta chain was documented in a study of T cell repertoires in cytomegalovirus infection. Across the study: Well-studied HLA-B-restricted epitopes and recently identified HLA-C-restricted epitopes of CMV were both used in the study. Public TCR beta signatures provided an indication of both CMV infection and a matching HLA type.

Germline CDR1 and CDR2: SGHVS and FQNEAQ. The CDR3 has 17 residues. V was clipped by 1 base and J by 2 bases, with 14 bases between them. Regarding this clonotype: Its specificity is unknown.

TCRdb itself ran the reads through MiXCR, one entry per CDR3 protein. Of some 700,000 distinct CDR3 sequences in the sample, roughly a third are singletons; the top ten hold over 15%. The receptor comes from a human donor in good health (CMV status not recorded). Some clones in this sample may be carry-over from other donors' samples. V usage is TRBV7-8 and J usage is TRBJ2-2; the D call may be TRBD1 or TRBD2 (7 bases each). Sequences were derived from cultured PBMCs, sampled from culture after CMV antigen stimulation. Written as DNA, the CDR3 is TGTGCCAGCAGCTTAGGGGGGGGGACAGTTAACACCGGGGAGCTGTTTTTT. This sequence encodes CASSLGGGTVNTGELFF.